The present T cell receptor (beta chain) was sequenced within a study of blood T cell repertoires in COVID-19. In the study overall: There were acute and convalescent COVID-19 samples, and they came from the United States, Italy and Spain. PBMCs, B-cell-depleted T cells, or T cells were the source of the cDNA or gDNA that made up the material.

How the authors handled the data: Nucleated cell number was recorded as an estimate derived from reference gene primer amplification. This table comes from immunoSEQ multiplex PCR, and its TCRdb copy is limited to in-frame clones, with some not included. The V and J calls and the clone size are those of that table, but D and trimming were determined from the DNA. Of roughly 83,000 clones in the sample, around 84% are singletons; the top ten hold 8%. Unmatched junction bases numbered 8, after V lost 7 bases and J lost 2 bases. In germline, CDR1 is SQVTM, CDR2 ANQGSEA. CDR3 length: 14 amino acids. The sequenced sample consisted of peripheral blood. The chain has TRBV29-1 and TRBJ2-1, with 7 bases fitting TRBD1. The sequence was obtained from an elderly man with active or convalescent COVID-19. The DNA for the CDR3 is TGCAGCGGGGACAGTGGGTGGCCCTACAATGAGCAGTTCTTC. This sequence encodes CSGDSGWPYNEQFF.